The source of this T cell receptor (beta chain) is a study of blood T cell repertoires in COVID-19. Overall study: Acute and convalescent COVID-19 samples came from the United States, Italy and Spain.

Germline V lookup: CDR1 MDHEN, CDR2 SYDVKM. This CDR3 has 18 amino acids. J lost 4 bases, V lost 6 bases, and 18 bases had no gene match. The repertoire was sequenced with immunoSEQ multiplex PCR; TCRdb's copy has only in-frame clones and lacks some. The sample carries about 75,000 clones, less than 85% recorded once. The rearrangement joins TRBV28 to TRBJ1-2; 9 bases line up with TRBD1. The sequence derives from a woman older than 75 with active or convalescent COVID-19. Input material: peripheral blood. For the CDR3, the DNA is TGTGCCAGCAGACAGCCCCCGGGACAGGGTCCCGCCAGCTATGGCTACACCTTC. Amino acids: CASRQPPGQGPASYGYTF.